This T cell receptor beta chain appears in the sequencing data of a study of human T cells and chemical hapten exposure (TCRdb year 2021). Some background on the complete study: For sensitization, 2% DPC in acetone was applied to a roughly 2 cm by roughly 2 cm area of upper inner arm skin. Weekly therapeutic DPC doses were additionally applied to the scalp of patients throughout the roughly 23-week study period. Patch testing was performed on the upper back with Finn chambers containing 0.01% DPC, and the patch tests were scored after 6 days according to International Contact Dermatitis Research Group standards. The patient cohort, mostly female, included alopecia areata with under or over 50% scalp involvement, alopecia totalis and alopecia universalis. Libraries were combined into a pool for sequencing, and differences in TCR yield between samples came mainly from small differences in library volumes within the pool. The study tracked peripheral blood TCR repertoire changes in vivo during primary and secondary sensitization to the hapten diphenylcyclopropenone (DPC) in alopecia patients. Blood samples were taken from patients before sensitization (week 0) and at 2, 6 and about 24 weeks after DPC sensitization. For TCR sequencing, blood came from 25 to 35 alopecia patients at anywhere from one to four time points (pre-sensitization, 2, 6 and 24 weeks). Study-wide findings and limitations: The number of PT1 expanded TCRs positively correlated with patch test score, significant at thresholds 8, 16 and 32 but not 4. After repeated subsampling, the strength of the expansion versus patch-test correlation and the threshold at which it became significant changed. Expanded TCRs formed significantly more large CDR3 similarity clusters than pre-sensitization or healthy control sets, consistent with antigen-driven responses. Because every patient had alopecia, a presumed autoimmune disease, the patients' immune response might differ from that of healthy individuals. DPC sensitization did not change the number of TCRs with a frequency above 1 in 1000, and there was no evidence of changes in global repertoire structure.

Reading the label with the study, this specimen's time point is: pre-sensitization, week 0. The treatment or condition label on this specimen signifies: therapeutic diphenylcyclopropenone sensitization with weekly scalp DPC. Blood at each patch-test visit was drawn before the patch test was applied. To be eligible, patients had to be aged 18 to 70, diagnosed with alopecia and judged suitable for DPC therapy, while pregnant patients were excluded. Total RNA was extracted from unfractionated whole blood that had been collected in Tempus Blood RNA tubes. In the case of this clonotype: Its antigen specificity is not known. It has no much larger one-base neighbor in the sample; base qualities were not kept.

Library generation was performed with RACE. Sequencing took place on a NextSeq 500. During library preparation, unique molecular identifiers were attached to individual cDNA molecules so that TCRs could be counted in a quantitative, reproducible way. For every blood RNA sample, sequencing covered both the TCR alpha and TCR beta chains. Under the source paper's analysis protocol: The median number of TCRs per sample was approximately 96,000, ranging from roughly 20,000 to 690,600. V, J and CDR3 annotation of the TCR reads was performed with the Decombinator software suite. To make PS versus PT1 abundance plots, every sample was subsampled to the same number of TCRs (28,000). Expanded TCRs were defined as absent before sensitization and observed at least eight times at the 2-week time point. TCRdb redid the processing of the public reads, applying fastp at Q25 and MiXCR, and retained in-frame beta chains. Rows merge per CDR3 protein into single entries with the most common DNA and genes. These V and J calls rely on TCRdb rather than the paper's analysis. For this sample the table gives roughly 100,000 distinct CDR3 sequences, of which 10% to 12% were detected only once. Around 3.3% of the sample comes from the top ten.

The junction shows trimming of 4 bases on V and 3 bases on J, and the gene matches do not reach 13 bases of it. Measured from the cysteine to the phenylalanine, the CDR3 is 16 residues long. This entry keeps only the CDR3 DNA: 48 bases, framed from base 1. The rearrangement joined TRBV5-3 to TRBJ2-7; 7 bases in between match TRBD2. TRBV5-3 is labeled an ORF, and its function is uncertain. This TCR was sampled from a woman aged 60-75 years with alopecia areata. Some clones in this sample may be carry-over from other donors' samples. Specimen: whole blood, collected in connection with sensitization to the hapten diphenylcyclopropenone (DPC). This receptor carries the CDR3 CARSHPTWRGIYEQYF. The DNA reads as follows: TGTGCCAGAAGCCACCCGACCTGGCGGGGGATCTACGAGCAGTACTTC.